These 8 T cell receptor beta chains came from one sample sequenced in a study of blood T cell repertoires in COVID-19. Assay: immunoSEQ multiplex PCR; the TCRdb copy retains only in-frame clones and omits some. This sample yields around 67,000 clones, of which about 80% are seen a single time; less than 40% belongs to the top ten. The specimen was peripheral blood. These receptors were collected from a woman between 65 and 79 years old with acute or convalescent COVID-19.

Details on this clone: Distinct nucleotide sequences in the sample also encode this CDR3. V usage is TRBV6-5 and J usage is TRBJ1-1; tentatively, D is TRBD1 (5 bases). V lost 2 bases and J lost 0, with 10 bases in between. This CDR3 has 15 residues. Germline V CDR1 and CDR2: MNHEY, SVGAGI. The CDR3, as DNA: TGTGCCAGCAGTTACGGGTCAGGGTTGAACACTGAAGCTTTCTTT. Translating gives CASSYGSGLNTEAFF.

Only a few counts were recorded for this clone. The V gene is TRBV9, the J gene TRBJ1-6; maybe TRBD1 (5 bases). Per germline, CDR1 SGDLS and CDR2 YYNGEE. This CDR3 comprises 14 residues. Trimming took 4 bases from V and 14 from J, leaving 19 bases between them. The CDR3 loop reads CASSPSWDRGALHF. The CDR3 nucleotides are TGTGCCAGCAGCCCCTCTTGGGACCGGGGGGCCCTCCACTTT.

The chain couples TRBV5-1 to TRBJ2-3, with TRBD2 matching 7 bases. Germline V gene lookup returns CDR1 SGHRS and CDR2 YFSETQ. V was pared by 1 base and J by 5 bases, with 16 bases of the junction left unmatched. This CDR3 is 18 amino acids long. The CDR3 protein is CASSLINLASGGVDTQYF. Written as DNA, the CDR3 is TGCGCCAGCAGCTTGATAAACTTAGCTAGCGGTGGGGTAGATACGCAGTATTTT.

The gene calls are TRBV5-1 and TRBJ2-5, with 10 nucleotides matching TRBD1. The CDR3 is 14 amino acids. After removal of 6 bases from V and 4 bases from J, the junction contained 6 bases not matched to a gene. The V gene's germline CDR1 is SGHRS and CDR2 YFSETQ. The CDR3 sequence: CASTNRDRGETQYF. For the CDR3, the DNA is TGCGCCAGCACTAACCGGGACAGGGGAGAGACCCAGTACTTC.

This chain links TRBV25-1 with TRBJ1-5, with TRBD1 identical over 8 bases. V gave up 7 bases and J gave up 2 bases; unmatched junction bases: 4. Per germline, CDR1 MGHDK and CDR2 SYGVNS. The CDR3 runs 14 residues. CDR3 protein: CASKGQGGNQPQHF. In DNA form, the CDR3 reads TGTGCCAGCAAAGGACAGGGAGGCAATCAGCCCCAGCATTTT.

The rearrangement uses TRBV5-1 and TRBJ2-3, with 10 bases that match TRBD2. J gave up 4 bases and V 0 bases, and 11 bases lay outside the gene matches. The germline CDR1 and CDR2 sequences are SGHRS and YFSETQ. CDR3 length: 18 residues. This CDR3 reads CASSLEGSGRFRADTQYF. The CDR3 bases are TGCGCCAGCAGCTTGGAAGGTAGCGGGAGGTTTAGGGCAGATACGCAGTATTTT. Full variable domain (remainder filled in from reference TRBV5-1 and TRBJ2-3): KAGVTQTPRYLIKTRGQQVTLSCSPISGHRSVSWYQQTPGQGLQFLFEYFSETQRNKGNFPGRFSGRQFSNSRSEMNVSTLELGDSALYLCASSLEGSGRFRADTQYFGPGTRLTVL.

The chain joins TRBV28 to TRBJ1-5; D call uncertain. CDR3 length: 16 residues. The germline V gene has CDR1 MDHEN and CDR2 SYDVKM. Trimming left V 1 base short and J 3 bases short, with 13 bases between. DNA of the CDR3: TGTGCCAGCAGTTTATTTTTCGGGTCAGACAATCAGCCCCAGCATTTT. Amino acids: CASSLFFGSDNQPQHF.

The genes are TRBV3-1 (or the pseudogene TRBV3-2) and TRBJ2-7; 7 bases match TRBD2. CDR3 size: 13 residues. V shed 3 bases and J 2 bases; nucleotides not matched to a gene: 1. Germline V CDR1 and CDR2: LGHDT, YNNKEL (reference sequence). CDR3 sequence: CASSHGLAYEQYF. CDR3 DNA: TGTGCCAGCAGCCACGGACTAGCCTACGAGCAGTACTTC.